The rows below give T cell receptor beta chains drawn from one sample of a study of shared clonotypes between healthy human individuals. The protocol was immunoSEQ multiplex PCR, while the TCRdb copy is restricted to in-frame clones and leaves out a portion. The sample has some 2.4 million clones; over 85% are singletons. Specimen: naive CD4+ T cells from PBMCs. The receptors were gathered from a man aged 18 to 29 in good health. Some clones in this sample may be carry-over from other donors' samples. The CDR3 runs from the conserved cysteine through the conserved F or W. D genes are given only for firm matches. The listing skips clone size in some rows; elsewhere it reads once, few, many or a size class.

TRBJ2-3 once TRBD2 TRBV28 CASSSGTSDAGEYF TGTGCCAGCAGTTCCGGGACTAGCGATGCCGGGGAGTATTTT
TRBJ2-3 - TRBD2 TRBV5-1 CASSWGLAGGVDTQYF TGCGCCAGCAGTTGGGGACTAGCGGGAGGAGTAGATACGCAGTATTTT
TRBJ2-7 - - TRBV27 CASSSSAASYEQYF TGTGCCAGCAGTTCGAGCGCGGCGAGCTACGAGCAGTACTTC
TRBJ2-7 - - TRBV29-1 CSVKGQSPSLEQYF TGCAGCGTCAAAGGACAAAGCCCCTCTCTCGAGCAGTACTTC
TRBJ1-5 - TRBD1 TRBV19 CASNNRGRGGQPQHF TGTGCCAGTAATAACAGGGGGCGGGGCGGTCAGCCCCAGCATTTT
TRBJ2-2 - - TRBV7-3 CASSLLGTGELFF TGTGCCAGCAGCTTACTTGGCACCGGGGAGCTGTTTTTT
TRBJ1-1 - - TRBV7-9 CASSFEFGAEAFF TGTGCCAGCAGCTTCGAGTTCGGTGCTGAAGCTTTCTTT
TRBJ2-5 - TRBD2 TRBV27 CASSLKPSSGKAETQYF TGTGCCAGCAGTTTAAAGCCCTCGAGCGGGAAGGCGGAGACCCAGTACTTC
TRBJ2-6 - - TRBV15 CATSRDPRAESNVLTF TGTGCCACCAGCAGAGATCCTCGGGCAGAATCCAACGTCCTGACTTTC
TRBJ2-4 - TRBD2 TRBV6-1 CASSEAAGGPVIQYF TGTGCCAGCAGTGAAGCAGCGGGAGGGCCGGTCATTCAGTACTTC
TRBJ2-5 - - TRBV27 CASSFWGNQETQYF TGTGCCAGCAGTTTTTGGGGAAACCAAGAGACCCAGTACTTC
TRBJ1-4 - TRBD1 TRBV25-1 CASSPRGTGKEKLFF TGTGCCAGCAGTCCGAGGGGGACAGGGAAAGAAAAACTGTTTTTT
TRBJ2-3 - - TRBV5-1 CASTLSRRTDTQYF TGCGCCAGCACCCTTTCCCGACGGACAGATACGCAGTATTTT
TRBJ2-1 - - TRBV28 CASDKYNEQFF TGTGCCAGCGACAAGTACAATGAGCAGTTCTTC
TRBJ1-5 once TRBD1 TRBV28 CASSRGQGSNQPQHF TGTGCCAGCAGTCGGGGACAGGGAAGCAATCAGCCCCAGCATTTT